These 24 T cell receptor beta chains share one sample of origin, sequenced in a study of blood T cell repertoires in COVID-19. TCRdb's table, derived via immunoSEQ multiplex PCR, lists solely in-frame clones and lacks some. Among about 59,000 clones listed, 70% to 80% were seen once. Material: peripheral blood. These receptors were collected from a man aged 80 or over with acute or convalescent COVID-19.

CDR3 sequence: CASSRGGYGSTAGETQYF. The CDR3 region has the DNA TGTGCCAGCAGCCGGGGGGGGTACGGGTCCACGGCCGGGGAGACCCAGTACTTC. The genes are TRBV3-1 (or the pseudogene TRBV3-2) and TRBJ2-5, with 7 bases identical to TRBD2. CDR1 is LGHDT and CDR2 is YNNKEL in the germline V gene (reference sequence). Losses at the gene ends were 4 bases for V and 5 bases for J; bases not matched to a gene: 19. The CDR3 has 18 amino acids.

In nucleotides, the CDR3 is TGTGCCAGCTCTCCGACTAGCGGATCACCCTACGAGCAGTACTTC. It specifies CASSPTSGSPYEQYF. V is TRBV18 and J is TRBJ2-7, with 9 nucleotides matching TRBD2. The V and J ends lost 6 bases and 2 bases, in that order; junction bases with no gene match: 8. The CDR3 runs 15 residues. Germline CDR1 is KGHSH and CDR2 is LQKENI.

The chain is built from TRBV25-1 and TRBJ2-5, with D unresolved. Trimming left V 5 bases short and J 4 bases short, with 2 bases between. This CDR3 has 10 residues. Germline V CDR1 and CDR2: MGHDK, SYGVNS. The DNA of the CDR3 is TGTGCCAGCAGTCTAGAGACCCAGTACTTC. Protein product: CASSLETQYF. Filled out from reference TRBV25-1 and TRBJ2-5, the complete variable domain reads EADIYQTPRYLVIGTGKKITLECSQTMGHDKMYWYQQDPGMELHLIHYSYGVNSTEKGDLSSESTVSRIRTEHFPLTLESARPSHTSQYLCASSLETQYFGPGTRLLVL.

The V and J genes are TRBV4-2 and TRBJ2-5; 7 nucleotides line up with TRBD2. The J segment lost 4 bases and the V segment lost 4 bases, leaving 6 bases of the junction unmatched. Looked up from germline, CDR1 is LGHNA and CDR2 is YNFKEQ. CDR3 length: 14 amino acids. DNA for the CDR3: TGTGCCAGCAGCCGGGGGGGGTTCGGAGAGACCCAGTACTTC. The encoded protein is CASSRGGFGETQYF.

This clone was found once. This chain uses TRBV6-6 with TRBJ2-2; D is perhaps TRBD2 (6 bases). The length of the CDR3 is 15 residues. V dropped 6 bases and J dropped 3 bases, with 14 bases sitting between them. Per the germline V gene, CDR1 is MNHNY and CDR2 is SVGAGI (reference sequence). The CDR3 here is CASRTTGVYTGELFF. The CDR3 DNA reads TGTGCCAGCAGGACCACGGGGGTCTACACCGGGGAGCTGTTTTTT.

This chain joins TRBV6-5 and TRBJ2-7; 9 bases align to TRBD1. J gave up 4 bases and V 6 bases, and 7 bases lay outside the gene matches. CDR3 length equals 14 residues. Per germline, CDR1 MNHEY and CDR2 SVGAGI. The CDR3 spells CASSTGTGRYEQYF. DNA for the CDR3: TGTGCCAGCAGCACCGGGACAGGGAGGTACGAGCAGTACTTC.

The chain is built from TRBV19 and TRBJ1-1; possible D gene TRBD1, 5 bases. This CDR3 has 14 amino acids. Trimming took off 3 bases at V and 2 bases at J, with 10 bases between the two ends. Germline-derived CDR1 and CDR2 are LNHDA and SQIVND (reference sequence). The CDR3 loop reads CASSISGLNTEAFF. CDR3 coding DNA: TGTGCCAGTAGTATTTCAGGGTTAAACACTGAAGCTTTCTTT.

This chain connects TRBV5-1 to TRBJ2-3; 8 nucleotides align to TRBD2. The germline CDR1 and CDR2 sequences are SGHRS and YFSETQ. V lost 2 bases to trimming and J lost 5 bases; unmatched junction nucleotides: 4. The CDR3 totals 14 residues. The CDR3 DNA sequence: TGCGCCAGCAGCTTTAGCGGGACTAAAGATACGCAGTATTTT. It specifies CASSFSGTKDTQYF.

The V gene is TRBV5-1, the J gene TRBJ1-4; D is undetermined. Trimming took off 5 bases at V and 7 bases at J, with 12 bases between the two ends. There are 13 residues in the CDR3. Germline V gene data show CDR1 as SGHRS and CDR2 as YFSETQ. The CDR3 nucleotides read TGCGCCAGCAGTACCAGGCGTAGTGAAAAACTGTTTTTT. As protein: CASSTRRSEKLFF.

The chain recombines TRBV28 with TRBJ1-1; a possible D gene is TRBD1 (6 bases). The germline V gene encodes CDR1 MDHEN and CDR2 SYDVKM. Trimming stripped 2 bases from V and 5 bases from J, with 12 bases between. CDR3 length equals 14 residues. CDR3 DNA sequence: TGTGCCAGCAGTTTAAGGTCAGGGGTTACTGAAGCTTTCTTT. Its translation is CASSLRSGVTEAFF.

The V gene is TRBV10-1, the J gene TRBJ2-7; D is possibly TRBD1 (5 bases). The V gene lost 5 bases and the J gene lost 2 bases, with 13 bases spanning the gap. This CDR3 is built from 14 residues. Per germline, CDR1 WNHNN and CDR2 SYGVQD (reference sequence). The CDR3, as DNA: TGCGCCAGCAGTTTGCGCAGGGATGCCTACGAGCAGTACTTC. Protein: CASSLRRDAYEQYF.

J is TRBJ2-2 and V is TRBV5-6; 11 nucleotides match TRBD1. The ends lost 4 bases at V and 7 bases at J; junction bases unmatched: 9. CDR3 size: 16 residues. CDR1 SGHDT and CDR2 YYEEEE come from the germline V gene. CDR3 coding DNA: TGTGCCAGCAGCCTGGGGGACAGGGGGATTTTCGGGGAGCTGTTTTTT. Protein product: CASSLGDRGIFGELFF.

The chain uses TRBV7-2 and TRBJ1-3, with D uncertain. V lost 1 base and J lost 4, with 8 bases in between. The CDR3 runs 14 residues. Germline V gene data show CDR1 as SGHTA and CDR2 as FQGNSA. CDR3: CASSLDQRGNTIYF. CDR3 nucleotides: TGTGCCAGCAGCTTAGATCAGAGGGGAAACACCATATATTTT.

This chain connects TRBV11-3 to TRBJ2-1, with D tentatively TRBD2 (6 bases). This CDR3 is built from 16 residues. Trimming cost V 5 bases and J 5 bases, with 19 bases left between them. Germline V gene sequence: CDR1 SGHNT, CDR2 YENEEA. The CDR3 sequence: CASSPHPGLGHNEQFF. The CDR3 DNA follows: TGTGCCAGCAGCCCCCATCCGGGACTGGGGCACAATGAGCAGTTCTTC.

V usage is TRBV5-6 and J usage is TRBJ1-5, with 9 positions matching TRBD1. The trim removed 4 bases at V and 0 bases at J, leaving 5 bases unmatched. CDR3 length equals 16 residues. Germline-derived CDR1 and CDR2 are SGHDT and YYEEEE. This CDR3 reads CASSPDRGNSNQPQHF. The CDR3, as DNA: TGTGCCAGCAGCCCCGACAGGGGGAATAGCAATCAGCCCCAGCATTTT.

J is TRBJ1-1 and V is TRBV12-3 or TRBV12-4; D ambiguous. The CDR3 is 13 residues long. Trimming cost V 4 bases and J 1 base, with 7 bases left between them. This CDR3 reads CASSWHPNTEAFF. The CDR3 DNA reads as TGTGCCAGCAGTTGGCACCCGAACACTGAAGCTTTCTTT.

The rearrangement uses TRBV29-1 and TRBJ1-6, with 8 bases lining up with TRBD1. With V trimmed by 7 bases and J by 5 bases, 4 bases remained unmatched. The germline gives CDR1 SQVTM, CDR2 ANQGSEA. The CDR3 is made up of 13 amino acids. The CDR3 coding sequence is TGCAGCGCATCAGGGGGCAATAATTCACCCCTCCACTTT. Its translation: CSASGGNNSPLHF.

V is TRBV6-5 and J is TRBJ1-2, with no clear D. Trimming left V 5 bases short and J 2 bases short, with 9 bases between. This CDR3 contains 13 residues. Germline CDR1 is MNHEY and CDR2 is SVGAGI. The CDR3 region has the DNA TGTGCCAGCAGTCAGACACTCAACTATGGCTACACCTTC. Protein: CASSQTLNYGYTF.

Only a few counts were recorded for this clone. The chain joins TRBV7-9 to TRBJ1-1; D ambiguous. Per germline, CDR1 SEHNR and CDR2 FQNEAQ (reference sequence). The CDR3 has 13 amino acids. Trimming left V 2 bases short and J 3 bases short, with 7 bases between. Here the CDR3 DNA reads TGTGCCAGCAGCTTACGGGGAGACACTGAAGCTTTCTTT. Translating it yields CASSLRGDTEAFF.

V gene TRBV5-5 combines with J gene TRBJ2-2; 10 nucleotides align to TRBD2. This CDR3 has 16 amino acids. Germline CDR1 reads SGHKS; CDR2 reads YYEKEE (reference sequence). With 1 base clipped from V and 3 bases from J, the junction kept 3 bases outside the gene matches. This CDR3 is CASSLTSGIYTGELFF. The CDR3 DNA reads as TGTGCCAGCAGCTTGACTAGCGGGATTTACACCGGGGAGCTGTTTTTT.

This clone turned up a few times. V and J are TRBV24-1 and TRBJ2-1, with 8 bases matching TRBD2. After removal of 9 bases from V and 2 bases from J, the junction contained 11 bases not matched to a gene. CDR3 length: 16 amino acids. CDR1 and CDR2 from the germline V gene are KGHDR and SFDVKD. CDR3 bases: TGTGCCACCGGCCTGAAGCGGGAGAGGACCTACAATGAGCAGTTCTTC. The encoded protein is CATGLKRERTYNEQFF.

The chain has TRBV19 and TRBJ1-1, with unresolved D. Trimming removed 7 bases at V and 0 bases at J, with 9 bases between. The germline V gene encodes CDR1 LNHDA and CDR2 SQIVND (reference sequence). This CDR3 is built from 13 residues. The CDR3 is CASIGRMNTEAFF. The CDR3 region has the DNA TGTGCCAGTATTGGGAGGATGAACACTGAAGCTTTCTTT.

J is TRBJ2-3 and V is TRBV18; 10 bases are a match to TRBD2. The CDR3 covers 17 residues. Germline trimming cut 0 bases from V and 3 bases from J; bases unmatched to any gene: 6. Germline lookup yields CDR1 KGHSH and CDR2 LQKENI. Here the CDR3 DNA reads TGTGCCAGCTCACCACCGTCAAGCGGGAGGGCGACAGATACGCAGTATTTT. Amino acids: CASSPPSSGRATDTQYF.

The CDR3 spells CAWSFSGTGGFGYTF. The CDR3 DNA follows: TGTGCCTGGAGTTTCTCCGGGACAGGGGGCTTTGGCTACACCTTC. The V gene is TRBV30, the J gene TRBJ1-2; 12 nucleotides agree with TRBD1. The V segment lost 2 bases and the J segment 7 bases; nucleotides outside the gene matches: 8. The germline gives CDR1 GTSNPN, CDR2 SVGIG (reference sequence). The CDR3 totals 15 residues.